This T cell receptor (beta chain) was captured by sequencing in a study of Ad26.COV2.S vaccination and SARS-CoV-2 variants. General study points: Those who received vaccine or placebo ended up with similar non-spike TCR breadth. Measures of TCR breadth and depth may have fallen short of total T cell responses.

TCRdb keeps only in-frame clones here, not all; method: immunoSEQ multiplex PCR. The profile covers 300,000 to 400,000 clones, with approximately 85% appearing a single time and less than 4% taken by the ten largest. V shed 6 bases and J shed 1 base, with 11 bases lying between them. Germline loops: CDR1 SGHTA, CDR2 FQGNSA. The CDR3 length is 14 residues. The treatment denotes: roughly 20 received Ad26.COV2.S at low or high dose, single or two shots; 5 received placebo; per-sample allocation not given. It was on day 63 after the first vaccine or placebo injection that samples were taken. This person who donated was an adult of 18-55 years in Boston. As to this clone: Its antigen remains unknown.

The receptor's source is a person aged 18-65 years who received the Ad26.COV2.S COVID-19 vaccine or a placebo. The chain has TRBV7-2 and TRBJ2-3; TRBD1 is a possible D gene (5 bases). The sequencing here drew on peripheral blood, taken in a trial of Ad26.COV2.S vaccine versus placebo. This CDR3 is CASRTTVGTDTQYF. As DNA, the CDR3 is TGTGCCAGCAGGACGACAGTGGGCACAGATACGCAGTATTTT. The full variable domain, rest sourced from reference TRBV7-2 and TRBJ2-3, is GAGVSQSPSNKVTEKGKDVELRCDPISGHTALYWYRQSLGQGLEFLIYFQGNSAPDKSGLPSDRFSAERTGGSVSTLTIQRTQQEDSAVYLCASRTTVGTDTQYFGPGTRLTVL.